These 5 T cell receptor beta chains were all obtained from the same sample, sequenced in a study of metastatic and nonmetastatic thyroid tumors. TCRdb reanalyzed the PCR reads via MiXCR. The sample yields fewer than 100,000 clones, 14% to 15% seen once. Not a single patient had been given any form of treatment at any point before undergoing thyroid surgery. The sequenced sample was blood. The receptors were gathered from a female donor with papillary thyroid cancer or a benign thyroid nodule (not recorded which). Some clones in this sample may be carry-over from other donors' samples.

This clone has at least ten counts. This chain joins TRBV2 and TRBJ2-6, with no clear D. The germline V gene encodes CDR1 SNHLY and CDR2 FYNNEI. The CDR3 is 19 amino acids. Trimming stripped 2 bases from V and 1 base from J, with 18 bases between. The CDR3 DNA reads as TGTGCCAGCAGTGAATTGGGCGCCCCGTTTTTATCTGGGGCCAACGTCCTGACTTTC. Translation: CASSELGAPFLSGANVLTF.

In this sample, this clone turned up many times. The rearrangement links TRBV12-3 or TRBV12-4 to TRBJ1-2; the match to TRBD1 covers 8 bases. Losses at the gene ends were 4 bases for V and 7 bases for J; bases not matched to a gene: 17. The CDR3 extends over 17 amino acids. The CDR3 region is CASSYLGQVGEGGGYTF. The CDR3 DNA follows: TGTGCCAGCAGTTATCTGGGACAGGTTGGGGAAGGGGGTGGCTACACCTTC.

At least ten counts were recorded for this clone. J is TRBJ2-1 and V is TRBV7-9, with D possibly matching TRBD2 (7 bases). Per the germline V gene, CDR1 is SEHNR and CDR2 is FQNEAQ (reference sequence). The CDR3 is made up of 16 amino acids. Trimming stripped 1 base from V and 6 bases from J, with 16 bases between. The CDR3, as DNA: TGTGCCAGCAGCTTAGGGGGGGGCAAGGGTCTCAATGAGCAGTTCTTC. This codes for CASSLGGGKGLNEQFF.

This clone was detected ten times or more. One end of the junction fails to match germline, which may point to a read error. The chain links TRBV4-2 to TRBJ2-1, with D unresolved. The CDR3 is made up of 12 amino acids. Germline-derived CDR1 and CDR2 are LGHNA and YNFKEQ. CDR3 DNA sequence: TGTGCCAGCAGCCAAGACTACTATGAGCAGTTCTTC. Translated, it gives CASSQDYYEQFF.

This clone was counted at least ten times. This chain links TRBV5-6 with TRBJ1-2; D may be TRBD1 (5 bases). CDR1 is SGHDT and CDR2 is YYEEEE in the germline V gene. The CDR3 extends over 14 amino acids. V lost 1 base to trimming and J lost 4 bases, with 11 bases between them. CDR3 protein: CASSLNGGPYGYTF. The CDR3 DNA follows: TGTGCCAGCAGCTTGAACGGGGGACCCTATGGCTACACCTTC.